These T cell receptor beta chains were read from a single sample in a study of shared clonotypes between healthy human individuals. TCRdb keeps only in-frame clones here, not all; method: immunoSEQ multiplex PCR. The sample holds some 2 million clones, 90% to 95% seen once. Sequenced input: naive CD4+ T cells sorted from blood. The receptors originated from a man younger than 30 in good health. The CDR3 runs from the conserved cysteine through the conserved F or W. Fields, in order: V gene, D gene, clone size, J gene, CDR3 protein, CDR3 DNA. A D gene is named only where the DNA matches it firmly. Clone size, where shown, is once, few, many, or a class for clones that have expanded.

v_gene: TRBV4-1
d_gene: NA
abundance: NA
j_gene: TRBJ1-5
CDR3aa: CASSQEFWGTSSNQPQHF
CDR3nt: TGCGCCAGCAGCCAGGAATTCTGGGGGACGAGTAGCAATCAGCCCCAGCATTTT

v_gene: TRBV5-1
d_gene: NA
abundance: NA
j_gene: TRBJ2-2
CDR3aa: CASSLEAGGVGELFF
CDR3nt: TGCGCCAGCAGCTTGGAGGCAGGTGGTGTCGGGGAGCTGTTTTTT

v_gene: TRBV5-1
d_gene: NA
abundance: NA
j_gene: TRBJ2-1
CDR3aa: CASSLVGELYNEQFF
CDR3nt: TGCGCCAGCAGCCTCGTAGGGGAGCTGTACAATGAGCAGTTCTTC

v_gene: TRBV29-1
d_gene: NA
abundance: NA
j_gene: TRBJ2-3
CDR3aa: CSVDLAVWDTQYF
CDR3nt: TGCAGCGTTGATTTAGCAGTTTGGGATACGCAGTATTTT

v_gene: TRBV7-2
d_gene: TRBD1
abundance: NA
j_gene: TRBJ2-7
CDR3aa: CASSLGDRGYEQYF
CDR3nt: TGTGCCAGCAGCTTAGGGGACAGGGGCTACGAGCAGTACTTC

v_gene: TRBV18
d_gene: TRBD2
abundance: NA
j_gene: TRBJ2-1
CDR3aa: CASSPVAGSYNEQFF
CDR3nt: TGTGCCAGCTCTCCTGTAGCGGGGTCCTACAATGAGCAGTTCTTC

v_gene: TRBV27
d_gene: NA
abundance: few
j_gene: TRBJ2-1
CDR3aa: CASSFGKYNEQFF
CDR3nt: TGTGCCAGCAGTTTTGGCAAATACAATGAGCAGTTCTTC

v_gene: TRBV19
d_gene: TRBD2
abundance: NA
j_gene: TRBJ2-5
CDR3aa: CASSIDGLADQETQYF
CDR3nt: TGTGCCAGTAGTATAGATGGACTAGCGGACCAAGAGACCCAGTACTTC

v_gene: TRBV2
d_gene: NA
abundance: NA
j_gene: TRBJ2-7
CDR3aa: CASSVEGSYEQYF
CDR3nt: TGTGCCAGCAGTGTCGAGGGCAGCTACGAGCAGTACTTC

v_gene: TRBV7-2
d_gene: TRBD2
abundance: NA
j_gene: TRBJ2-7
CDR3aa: CASSNSGRGSYEQYF
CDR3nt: TGTGCCAGCAGCAATAGCGGGAGAGGGTCCTACGAGCAGTACTTC

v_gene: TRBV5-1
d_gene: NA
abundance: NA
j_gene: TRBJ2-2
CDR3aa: CASSLLQSNTGELFF
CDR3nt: TGCGCCAGCAGCTTGTTACAATCGAACACCGGGGAGCTGTTTTTT

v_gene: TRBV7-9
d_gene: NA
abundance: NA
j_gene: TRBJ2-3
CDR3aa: CASSLAVDTDTQYF
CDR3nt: TGTGCCAGCAGCTTAGCCGTCGACACAGATACGCAGTATTTT

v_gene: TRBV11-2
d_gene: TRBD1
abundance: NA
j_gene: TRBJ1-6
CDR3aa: CASSITPGQGGYNSPLHF
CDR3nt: TGTGCCAGCAGCATTACCCCGGGACAGGGCGGTTATAATTCACCCCTCCACTTT

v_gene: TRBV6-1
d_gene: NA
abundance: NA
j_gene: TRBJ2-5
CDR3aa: CASSMDRVETQYF
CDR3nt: TGTGCCAGCAGCATGGACCGGGTGGAGACCCAGTACTTC

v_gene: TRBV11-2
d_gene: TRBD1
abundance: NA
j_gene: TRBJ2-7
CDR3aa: CASSLDRGVYEQYF
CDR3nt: TGTGCCAGCAGCTTGGACAGGGGAGTCTACGAGCAGTACTTC

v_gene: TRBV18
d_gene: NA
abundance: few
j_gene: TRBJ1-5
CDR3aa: CASSPEANQPQHF
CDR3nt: TGTGCCAGCTCACCAGAGGCTAATCAGCCCCAGCATTTT

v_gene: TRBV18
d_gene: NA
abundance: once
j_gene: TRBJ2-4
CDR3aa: CASSPMDSLAKNIQYF
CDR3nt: TGTGCCAGCTCACCCATGGACTCCCTAGCCAAAAACATTCAGTACTTC

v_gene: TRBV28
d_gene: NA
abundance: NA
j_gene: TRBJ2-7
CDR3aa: CASRAERGLSYEQYF
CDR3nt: TGTGCCAGCAGGGCAGAACGGGGGCTCTCCTACGAGCAGTACTTC

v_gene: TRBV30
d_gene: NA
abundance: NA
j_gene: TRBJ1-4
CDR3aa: CAWSVVINEKLFF
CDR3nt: TGTGCCTGGAGTGTAGTGATTAATGAAAAACTGTTTTTT

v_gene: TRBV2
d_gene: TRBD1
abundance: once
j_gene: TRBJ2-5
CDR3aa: CASKNRGPETQYF
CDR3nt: TGTGCCAGCAAAAACAGGGGGCCGGAGACCCAGTACTTC

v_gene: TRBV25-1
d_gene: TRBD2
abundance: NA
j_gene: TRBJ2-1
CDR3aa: CASSEIPSGSNEQFF
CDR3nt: TGTGCCAGCAGTGAAATTCCTAGCGGGAGCAATGAGCAGTTCTTC

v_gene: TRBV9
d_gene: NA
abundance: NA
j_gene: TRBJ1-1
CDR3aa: CASSVMEGTEAFF
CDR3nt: TGTGCCAGCAGCGTAATGGAGGGGACTGAAGCTTTCTTT

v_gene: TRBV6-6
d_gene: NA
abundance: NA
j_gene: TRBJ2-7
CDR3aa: CASSYDFVYEQYF
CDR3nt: TGTGCCAGCAGTTACGATTTTGTCTACGAGCAGTACTTC

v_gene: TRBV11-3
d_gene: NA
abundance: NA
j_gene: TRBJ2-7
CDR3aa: CASSLTPGRPYEQYF
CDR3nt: TGTGCCAGCAGTTTAACCCCCGGACGGCCCTACGAGCAGTACTTC

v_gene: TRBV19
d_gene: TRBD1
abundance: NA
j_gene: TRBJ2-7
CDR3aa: CASSRQGGSYEQYF
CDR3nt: TGTGCCAGTAGTAGACAGGGGGGCTCCTACGAGCAGTACTTC

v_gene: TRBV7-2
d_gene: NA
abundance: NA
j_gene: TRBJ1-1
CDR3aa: CASSVNRNTEAFF
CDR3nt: TGTGCCAGCAGCGTAAACAGGAACACTGAAGCTTTCTTT

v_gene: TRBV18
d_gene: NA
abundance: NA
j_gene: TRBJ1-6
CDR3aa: CASSPMGPSTRNSPLHF
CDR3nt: TGTGCCAGCTCACCTATGGGCCCTTCCACCCGTAATTCACCCCTCCACTTT

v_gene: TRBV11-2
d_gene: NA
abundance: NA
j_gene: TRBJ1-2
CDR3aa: CASSSQQSGMGGYTF
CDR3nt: TGTGCCAGCAGCTCACAACAGTCGGGTATGGGAGGCTACACCTTC

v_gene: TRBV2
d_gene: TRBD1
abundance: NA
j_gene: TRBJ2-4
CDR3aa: CASRLRVQGEAIQYF
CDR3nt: TGTGCCAGCAGGCTGCGCGTCCAGGGGGAAGCCATTCAGTACTTC

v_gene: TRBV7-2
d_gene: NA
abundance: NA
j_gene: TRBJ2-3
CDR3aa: CASSAQSDTQYF
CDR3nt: TGTGCCAGCAGCGCCCAGTCAGATACGCAGTATTTT

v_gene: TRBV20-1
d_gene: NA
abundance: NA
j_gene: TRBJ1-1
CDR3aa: CSVGGNTEAFF
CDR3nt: TGCAGTGTGGGGGGGAACACTGAAGCTTTCTTT